The rows below give T cell receptor beta chains drawn from one sample of a study of blood T cell repertoires in COVID-19. TCRdb's table, derived via immunoSEQ multiplex PCR, lists solely in-frame clones and lacks some. The sample has about 300,000 clones; roughly 89% are singletons. Input material: peripheral blood. All receptors come from a woman aged 25 to 39 with COVID-19, enrolled during active disease. Each CDR3 is given with its conserved first and last residue. D genes are given only for firm matches. Rows give clone size only sometimes, using once, few, many, or a class for an expanded clone.

>TRBJ2-1|TRBV5-4|TRBD2|-
CASSLARTSGVSEQFF
TGTGCCAGCAGCTTGGCCCGTACTAGCGGGGTTTCTGAGCAGTTCTTC
>TRBJ2-6|TRBV10-1|TRBD1|-
CASSPGQYSGANVLTF
TGCGCCAGCAGTCCGGGACAGTATTCTGGGGCCAACGTCCTGACTTTC
>TRBJ2-1|TRBV6-5|TRBD2|few
CASTVAGGRGNEQFF
TGTGCCAGTACCGTAGCGGGGGGTAGGGGCAATGAGCAGTTCTTC
>TRBJ1-1|TRBV19|-|few
CASSHRGVEAFF
TGTGCCAGTAGCCATCGGGGAGTTGAAGCTTTCTTT
>TRBJ1-1|TRBV5-8|-|-
CASSFGTGHMNTEAFF
TGTGCCAGCAGCTTTGGTACAGGACACATGAACACTGAAGCTTTCTTT
>TRBJ1-5|TRBV7-9|-|-
CASSLGHDSGQPQHF
TGTGCCAGCAGCTTAGGGCATGACTCTGGTCAGCCCCAGCATTTT
>TRBJ2-7|TRBV6-2/TRBV6-3|-|-
CASSNNGQQYEQYF
TGTGCCAGCAGTAACAACGGACAGCAATACGAGCAGTACTTC
>TRBJ2-2|TRBV11-3|TRBD1|few
CASSGQGITGELFF
TGTGCCAGCAGTGGACAGGGGATCACCGGGGAGCTGTTTTTT
>TRBJ1-1|TRBV24-1|-|once
CATSDWSRGGKEEAFF
TGTGCCACCAGTGATTGGTCGCGGGGGGGTAAGGAGGAAGCTTTCTTT
>TRBJ2-7|TRBV7-2|TRBD1|-
CASSLAGTGVKQYF
TGTGCCAGCAGCTTAGCAGGGACAGGGGTAAAGCAGTACTTC
>TRBJ1-2|TRBV7-9|TRBD1|-
CASSLDRENYGYTF
TGTGCCAGCAGCTTGGACAGGGAAAACTATGGCTACACCTTC
>TRBJ2-4|TRBV2|-|-
CASSLMARGALDIQYF
TGTGCCAGCAGTTTAATGGCTCGGGGGGCTTTGGACATTCAGTACTTC
>TRBJ1-2|TRBV20-1|-|-
CSARAPYGYTF
TGCAGTGCTAGGGCCCCCTATGGCTACACCTTC
>TRBJ2-3|TRBV30|TRBD1|-
CAWSRTGGDTQYF
TGTGCCTGGAGTAGGACAGGGGGAGATACGCAGTATTTT
>TRBJ1-2|TRBV7-8|TRBD1|few
CASSLSQGAYGYTF
TGTGCCAGCAGCTTAAGCCAGGGGGCATATGGCTACACCTTC
>TRBJ2-3|TRBV6-5|TRBD1|-
CASSWDRGGTDTQYF
TGTGCCAGCAGTTGGGACAGGGGGGGCACAGATACGCAGTATTTT
>TRBJ2-3|TRBV5-5|-|-
CASSLGDRRGPDTQYF
TGTGCCAGCAGCTTGGGCGACCGGCGAGGTCCAGATACGCAGTATTTT
>TRBJ1-3|TRBV7-8|TRBD1|-
CASSLGQGNTIYF
TGTGCCAGCAGCTTGGGACAGGGAAACACCATATATTTT
>TRBJ2-2|TRBV7-6|-|-
CASSLGATGELFF
TGTGCCAGCAGCTTAGGAGCCACCGGGGAGCTGTTTTTT
>TRBJ1-2|TRBV4-2|-|-
CASSQGAGFGYGYTF
TGTGCCAGCAGCCAAGGAGCAGGGTTTGGCTATGGCTACACCTTC
>TRBJ2-2|TRBV5-8|TRBD1|-
CASSLALQGVNTGELFF
TGTGCCAGCAGCTTGGCACTACAGGGGGTGAACACCGGGGAGCTGTTTTTT
>TRBJ2-2|TRBV5-1|TRBD1|-
CASSRGQGSDGELFF
TGCGCCAGCAGCCGCGGACAGGGTAGCGACGGGGAGCTGTTTTTT
>TRBJ2-4|TRBV29-1|TRBD1|-
CSVNQGVGIQYF
TGCAGCGTTAATCAGGGGGTTGGCATTCAGTACTTC
>TRBJ2-3|TRBV7-6|TRBD2|-
CASSSWTSAGSDTQYF
TGTGCCAGCAGCTCGTGGACTAGCGCGGGCTCAGATACGCAGTATTTT
>TRBJ1-5|TRBV29-1|-|few
CSATDTYNQPQHF
TGCAGCGCTACGGACACTTACAATCAGCCCCAGCATTTT
>TRBJ2-1|TRBV6-5|TRBD1|-
CASSTPGQGLNEQFF
TGTGCCAGCAGTACCCCGGGACAGGGGCTTAATGAGCAGTTCTTC
>TRBJ1-1|TRBV6-5|-|few
CASRFGQTLNTEAFF
TGTGCCAGCCGATTTGGACAGACCTTGAACACTGAAGCTTTCTTT
>TRBJ2-5|TRBV5-1|-|-
CASSFTEVETQYF
TGCGCCAGCAGCTTTACGGAGGTGGAGACCCAGTACTTC
>TRBJ2-2|TRBV18|-|-
CASSPEGGNTGELFF
TGTGCCAGCTCCCCCGAGGGCGGGAACACCGGGGAGCTGTTTTTT
>TRBJ1-4|TRBV4-1|TRBD1|once
CASSPGQFNEKLFF
TGCGCCAGCAGCCCGGGACAGTTTAATGAAAAACTGTTTTTT
>TRBJ1-2|TRBV11-2|-|-
CASSLAGGYGYTF
TGTGCCAGCAGCTTAGCAGGTGGCTATGGCTACACCTTC
>TRBJ1-2|TRBV30|-|-
CAWKQEGYGYTF
TGTGCCTGGAAACAGGAAGGCTATGGCTACACCTTC
>TRBJ1-1|TRBV19|-|-
CATTRVFMNTEAFF
TGTGCCACCACCCGGGTCTTTATGAACACTGAAGCTTTCTTT
>TRBJ2-1|TRBV6-2/TRBV6-3|TRBD2|-
CASSYGSSGGQFF
TGTGCCAGCAGTTACGGCTCTAGCGGGGGACAGTTCTTC
>TRBJ1-2|TRBV21-1|-|-
CASRDRGPYGYTF
TGTGCCAGCAGGGACAGGGGGCCCTATGGCTACACCTTC
>TRBJ1-6|TRBV27|-|-
CASSYNSYNSPLHF
TGTGCCAGCAGTTATAACAGCTATAATTCACCCCTCCACTTT
>TRBJ2-1|TRBV3-1/TRBV3-2|-|-
CASGKLEGEQFF
TGTGCCAGCGGAAAACTGGAGGGTGAGCAGTTCTTC
>TRBJ1-1|TRBV6-5|-|-
CASSYSVGSGAFF
TGTGCCAGCAGTTACTCCGTGGGCAGTGGAGCTTTCTTT
>TRBJ1-4|TRBV27|TRBD1|-
CASSPTGGTTNEKLFF
TGTGCCAGCAGTCCGACAGGGGGGACAACTAATGAAAAACTGTTTTTT
>TRBJ1-1|TRBV5-1|-|-
CASSLQVMNTEAFF
TGCGCCAGCAGCTTGCAGGTTATGAACACTGAAGCTTTCTTT
>TRBJ1-6|TRBV5-6|TRBD1|-
CASSLTGVGSPLHF
TGTGCCAGCAGCCTGACAGGGGTAGGTTCACCCCTCCACTTT
>TRBJ2-1|TRBV19|TRBD1|few
CASSPGTGGIGEQFF
TGTGCCAGTAGTCCCGGGACAGGGGGCATAGGTGAGCAGTTCTTC
>TRBJ1-2|TRBV6-1|-|-
CASSEAGDYGYTF
TGTGCCAGCAGTGAAGCCGGAGACTATGGCTACACCTTC
>TRBJ2-5|TRBV9|-|-
CASRPDKQETQYF
TGTGCCAGCAGACCCGACAAGCAAGAGACCCAGTACTTC
>TRBJ2-7|TRBV13|-|-
CASSLGSREQYF
TGTGCCAGCAGCTTAGGATCGAGGGAGCAGTACTTC
>TRBJ1-5|TRBV28|TRBD1|-
CASSLGQGGSNQPQHF
TGTGCCAGCAGTTTAGGACAGGGTGGTAGCAATCAGCCCCAGCATTTT
>TRBJ1-5|TRBV28|-|-
CASSLGQINQPQHF
TGTGCCAGCAGTTTAGGTCAGATAAATCAGCCCCAGCATTTT
>TRBJ1-1|TRBV28|-|-
CASIQGRGAFF
TGTGCCAGCATTCAGGGGCGCGGAGCTTTCTTT
>TRBJ2-1|TRBV7-6|TRBD2|-
CASSLMGLAGIEQFF
TGTGCCAGCAGCCTCATGGGACTAGCGGGGATTGAGCAGTTCTTC
>TRBJ1-2|TRBV28|-|-
CASSLPVGGNGYTF
TGTGCCAGCAGTTTACCGGTTGGGGGGAATGGCTACACCTTC
>TRBJ1-2|TRBV14|TRBD1|-
CASSPQGAEGYTF
TGTGCCAGCAGCCCTCAGGGGGCGGAGGGCTACACCTTC
>TRBJ1-2|TRBV30|-|-
CAWRSTGSYGYTF
TGTGCCTGGAGGTCAACAGGAAGCTATGGCTACACCTTC
>TRBJ1-2|TRBV7-2|TRBD1|-
CASSLRGTGGLEHGYTF
TGTGCCAGCAGCTTGAGAGGGACAGGGGGCCTAGAACACGGCTACACCTTC
>TRBJ2-5|TRBV30|TRBD1|-
CALEGTGGQETQYF
TGTGCCCTCGAAGGGACAGGGGGCCAAGAGACCCAGTACTTC
>TRBJ1-1|TRBV5-1|-|-
CASSLSGTLEAFF
TGCGCCAGCAGCTTGTCAGGGACACTTGAAGCTTTCTTT